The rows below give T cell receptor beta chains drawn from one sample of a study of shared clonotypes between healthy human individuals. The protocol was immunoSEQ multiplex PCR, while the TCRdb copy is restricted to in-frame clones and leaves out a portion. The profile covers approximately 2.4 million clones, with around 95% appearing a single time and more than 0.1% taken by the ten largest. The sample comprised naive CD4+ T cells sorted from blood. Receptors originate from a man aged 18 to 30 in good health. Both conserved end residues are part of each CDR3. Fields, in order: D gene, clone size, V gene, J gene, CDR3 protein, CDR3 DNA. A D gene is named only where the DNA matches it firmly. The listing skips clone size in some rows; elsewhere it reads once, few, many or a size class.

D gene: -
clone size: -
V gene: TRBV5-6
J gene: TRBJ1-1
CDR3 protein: CASSLLGMLAFF
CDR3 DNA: TGTGCCAGCAGCTTGTTAGGGATGCTGGCTTTCTTT

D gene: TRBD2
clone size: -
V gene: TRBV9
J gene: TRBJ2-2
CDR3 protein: CASSVGAGPNTGELFF
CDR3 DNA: TGTGCCAGCAGCGTAGGAGCGGGACCGAACACCGGGGAGCTGTTTTTT

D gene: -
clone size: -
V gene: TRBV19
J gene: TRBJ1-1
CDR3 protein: CASSREGERTEAFF
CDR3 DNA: TGTGCCAGTAGTCGTGAGGGGGAACGCACTGAAGCTTTCTTT

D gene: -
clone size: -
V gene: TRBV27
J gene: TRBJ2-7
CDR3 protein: CASSFELGAAYEQYF
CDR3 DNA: TGTGCCAGCAGTTTTGAGTTGGGGGCCGCCTACGAGCAGTACTTC

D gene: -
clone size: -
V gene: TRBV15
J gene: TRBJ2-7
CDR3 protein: CATSREASRYEQYF
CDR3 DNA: TGTGCCACCAGCAGAGAGGCGAGTCGCTACGAGCAGTACTTC

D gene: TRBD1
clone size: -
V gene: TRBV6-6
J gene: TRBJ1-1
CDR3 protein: CASSSPGQGARTEAFF
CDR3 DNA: TGTGCCAGCAGTTCGCCGGGACAGGGGGCGAGGACTGAAGCTTTCTTT

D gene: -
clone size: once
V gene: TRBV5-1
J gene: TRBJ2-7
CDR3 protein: CASSFGTQYEQYF
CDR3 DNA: TGCGCCAGCAGCTTCGGGACTCAGTACGAGCAGTACTTC

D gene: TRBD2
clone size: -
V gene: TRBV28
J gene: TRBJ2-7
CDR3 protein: CASSRTSGGPYEQYF
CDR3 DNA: TGTGCCAGCAGCCGTACTAGCGGGGGGCCTTACGAGCAGTACTTC

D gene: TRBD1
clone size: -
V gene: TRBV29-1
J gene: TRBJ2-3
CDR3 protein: CSVEVGTGTDTQYF
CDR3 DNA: TGCAGCGTTGAAGTTGGGACAGGGACAGATACGCAGTATTTT

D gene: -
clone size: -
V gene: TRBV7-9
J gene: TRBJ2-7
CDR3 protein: CASSLFGGYLSYEQYF
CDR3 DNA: TGTGCCAGCAGCTTATTCGGCGGCTACCTCTCCTACGAGCAGTACTTC

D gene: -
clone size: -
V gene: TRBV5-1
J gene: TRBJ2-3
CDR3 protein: CASSLGDADTQYF
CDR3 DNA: TGCGCCAGCAGCTTAGGGGACGCAGATACGCAGTATTTT